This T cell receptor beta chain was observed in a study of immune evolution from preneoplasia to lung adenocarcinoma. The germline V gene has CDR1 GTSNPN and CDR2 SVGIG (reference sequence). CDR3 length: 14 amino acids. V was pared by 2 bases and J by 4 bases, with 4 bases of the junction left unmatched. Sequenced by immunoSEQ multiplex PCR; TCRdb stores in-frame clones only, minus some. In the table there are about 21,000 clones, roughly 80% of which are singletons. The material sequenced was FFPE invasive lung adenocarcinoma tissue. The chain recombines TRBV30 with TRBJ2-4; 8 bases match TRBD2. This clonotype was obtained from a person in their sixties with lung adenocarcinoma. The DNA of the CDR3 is TGTGCCTGGAGTCTCGGGAGGGCAAAAAACATTCAGTACTTC. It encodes CAWSLGRAKNIQYF.